This note documents a single T cell receptor (beta chain) sequence. Sequencing used immunoSEQ multiplex PCR; TCRdb keeps in-frame clones, though not all of them. The sample holds around 240,000 clones, about 90% seen once. With 4 bases removed from V and 6 bases from J, the gap between germline ends came to 6 bases. The CDR3 runs 12 residues. Per the germline V gene, CDR1 is SEHNR and CDR2 is FQNEAQ (reference sequence). These data belong to a study of cytomegalovirus exposure and HLA in healthy donors. The receptor's source is a woman aged 18 to 35 in good health and CMV-seronegative. The sample comprised PBMCs. The J gene is TRBJ2-2, the V gene TRBV7-9; D perhaps matches TRBD1 (6 bases). In DNA, the CDR3 is TGTGCCAGCAGCTGGGGGCCCGGGGAGCTGTTTTTT. It specifies CASSWGPGELFF.